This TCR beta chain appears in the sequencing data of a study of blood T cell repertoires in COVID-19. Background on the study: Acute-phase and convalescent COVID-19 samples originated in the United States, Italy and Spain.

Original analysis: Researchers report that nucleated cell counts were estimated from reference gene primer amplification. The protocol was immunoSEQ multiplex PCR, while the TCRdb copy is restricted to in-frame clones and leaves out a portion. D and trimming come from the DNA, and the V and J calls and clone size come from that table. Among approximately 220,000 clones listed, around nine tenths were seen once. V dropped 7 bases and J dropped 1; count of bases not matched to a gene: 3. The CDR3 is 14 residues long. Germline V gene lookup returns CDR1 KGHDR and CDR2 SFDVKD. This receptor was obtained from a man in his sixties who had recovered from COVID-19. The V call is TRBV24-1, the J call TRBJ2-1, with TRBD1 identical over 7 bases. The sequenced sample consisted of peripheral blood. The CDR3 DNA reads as TGTGCCACCAGAGGACAGGCTTCCTACAATGAGCAGTTCTTC. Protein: CATRGQASYNEQFF.